The sequence of this T cell receptor (beta chain) was determined in a study of cytomegalovirus exposure and HLA in healthy donors. Generated by immunoSEQ multiplex PCR, the TCRdb table keeps only in-frame clones and is missing some. This table holds 200,000 or so clones, over 65% found once. Germline CDR1 and CDR2: SSHAT and FNYEAQ (reference sequence). CDR3 length equals 13 residues. With 5 bases clipped from V and 6 bases from J, the junction kept 5 bases outside the gene matches. The chain employs TRBV7-7 and TRBJ1-1, with 8 bases aligning to TRBD1. The origin of this receptor is a man aged 18 to 29 in good health and CMV-seropositive. Sequencing was performed on PBMCs. As DNA, the CDR3 is TGTGCCAGCAGCCAAGGACAGGGCGCTGAAGCTTTCTTT. Its translation: CASSQGQGAEAFF.